The 12 T cell receptor beta chains in this list originate from one sample, sequenced in a study of cytomegalovirus exposure and HLA in healthy donors. In the PCR, 60 Vbeta and 13 Jbeta primers were used. Clones were read by immunoSEQ multiplex PCR, and TCRdb kept only the in-frame ones, dropping some. Among around 98,000 clones listed, 75% to 80% were seen once. Sequencing was carried out using PBMCs. Receptor source: a middle-aged woman in good health and CMV-seronegative.

The chain recombines TRBV4-3 with TRBJ2-1; D is perhaps TRBD2 (5 bases). Germline V gene data show CDR1 as LGHNA and CDR2 as YSLEER. V lost 4 bases, J lost 5 bases, and 15 bases lay in between. CDR3 length: 15 amino acids. This chain's CDR3 is CASSPEGVLDNEQFF. The CDR3 nucleotides read TGCGCCAGCAGCCCCGAGGGTGTCCTCGACAATGAGCAGTTCTTC.

V and J are TRBV4-1 and TRBJ2-1; D perhaps matches TRBD2 (6 bases). Looked up from germline, CDR1 is MGHRA and CDR2 is YSYEKL. The CDR3 totals 13 residues. V was pared by 0 bases and J by 9 bases, with 9 bases between. The CDR3 nucleotides read TGCGCCAGCAGCCAAGATAGGAGGGGTGAGCAGTTCTTC. It codes for CASSQDRRGEQFF.

The chain is built from TRBV9 and TRBJ1-4; D ambiguous. The germline V gene has CDR1 SGDLS and CDR2 YYNGEE. The CDR3 contains 15 residues. Trimming stripped 4 bases from V and 12 bases from J, with 22 bases between. The CDR3 region is CASSPPFVWPCQLFF. CDR3 coding DNA: TGTGCCAGCAGCCCCCCCTTTGTGTGGCCGTGCCAACTGTTTTTT.

The V call is TRBV7-2, the J call TRBJ2-5, with TRBD2 as a possible D gene (7 bases). The germline V gene encodes CDR1 SGHTA and CDR2 FQGNSA. Trimming removed 2 bases at V and 2 bases at J, with 18 bases between. The CDR3 runs 17 residues. The CDR3 loop reads CASSLRGGLADQETQYF. The CDR3 DNA reads as TGTGCCAGCAGCTTAAGGGGGGGGCTAGCGGATCAAGAGACCCAGTACTTC.

The rearrangement links TRBV2 to TRBJ1-4, with D possibly TRBD1 on 5 matching bases. The length of the CDR3 is 14 residues. Germline V gene data show CDR1 as SNHLY and CDR2 as FYNNEI. Trimming removed 8 bases from V and 4 bases from J, with 14 bases in between. The CDR3 loop is CASWDGGGNEKLFF. The DNA for the CDR3 is TGTGCCAGCTGGGATGGGGGAGGTAATGAAAAACTGTTTTTT.

By proportion, this clone is medium-sized. The chain links TRBV25-1 to TRBJ1-4; D is uncertain. V shed 3 bases and J shed 12 bases, with 11 bases lying between them. From germline, CDR1 is MGHDK and CDR2 SYGVNS. CDR3 length: 12 amino acids. CDR3 amino acids: CASSETGPQLFF. The CDR3 nucleotides are TGTGCCAGCAGTGAGACGGGTCCTCAACTGTTTTTT.

V gene TRBV6-1 combines with J gene TRBJ1-4; TRBD1 aligns across 8 bases. CDR1 is MNHNS and CDR2 is SASEGT in the germline V gene. The CDR3 sequence is 14 residues long. The V segment lost 4 bases and the J segment 7 bases; nucleotides outside the gene matches: 5. The CDR3 loop reads CASSASGGREKLFF. DNA of the CDR3: TGTGCCAGCAGTGCTTCAGGGGGCCGTGAAAAACTGTTTTTT.

This clone occurred once. The chain couples TRBV5-4 to TRBJ2-1; 11 nucleotides align to TRBD1. The CDR3 covers 14 residues. V gave up 5 bases and J gave up 7 bases; unmatched junction bases: 5. The germline V gene encodes CDR1 SGHNT and CDR2 YYREEE (reference sequence). CDR3 sequence reads: CASRLGQGANEQFF. CDR3 sequence (DNA): TGTGCCAGCAGACTAGGACAGGGGGCGAATGAGCAGTTCTTC.

The chain uses TRBV6-4 and TRBJ1-1; TRBD1 is a possible D gene (5 bases). Germline CDR1 MRHNA, CDR2 SNTAGT. V was shortened by 5 bases and J by 4 bases, with 14 bases between the two germline ends. The CDR3 length is 14 residues. DNA of the CDR3: TGTGCCAGCAGTCTCTTAGCGGGGGGCACTGAAGCTTTCTTT. This sequence encodes CASSLLAGGTEAFF.

The chain couples TRBV30 to TRBJ2-1; weak D call: TRBD1 (5 bases). Trimming removed 4 bases at V and 10 bases at J, with 14 bases between. Germline CDR1 and CDR2: GTSNPN and SVGIG (reference sequence). The CDR3 loop spans 12 amino acids. This CDR3 reads CAWMVGRGEQFF. The CDR3 region has the DNA TGTGCCTGGATGGTAGGAAGGGGCGAGCAGTTCTTC.

As concerns this clone: An end of the junction differs from the germline gene, which may be a read error. The chain carries TRBV7-2 and TRBJ1-2, with TRBD1 identical over 8 bases. Per germline, CDR1 SGHTA and CDR2 FQGNSA. The CDR3 has 14 residues. The CDR3 reads CASSPDRGNYGYPF. For the CDR3, the DNA is TGTGCCAGCAGCCCCGACAGGGGAAACTATGGCTACCCCTTC.

The rearrangement uses TRBV11-1 and TRBJ1-6; 9 bases map to TRBD1. V trimming: 4 bases; J trimming: 6 bases; junction bases outside the gene matches: 1. Germline lookup yields CDR1 SGHAT and CDR2 FQDESV (reference sequence). This CDR3 is built from 14 residues. The CDR3 DNA sequence: TGTGCCAGCAGCTCGACAGGGGGTAATTCACCCCTCCACTTT. It translates to CASSSTGGNSPLHF.